This T cell receptor beta chain stems from a study of shared clonotypes between healthy human individuals. Overall study: Serving as donors were a couple of women and three men, whose ages spanned 18 to 49.

CD4+ cells yielded CD45RA+ naive and CD45RA-negative memory subsets. An even split of each subset's genomic DNA across several immunoSEQ plates was performed. The data were produced by immunoSEQ multiplex PCR, yet TCRdb's version contains in-frame clones alone and is incomplete. The table has 2 million to 2.5 million clones, 80% to 95% seen once. The V segment lost 3 bases and the J segment 3 bases; nucleotides outside the gene matches: 7. This CDR3 is built from 15 residues. Germline V gives CDR1 SGHRS, CDR2 YFSETQ. The sample taken for sequencing was naive CD4+ T cells from PBMCs. Documented subset: CD45RA+ positively selected. This chain joins TRBV5-1 and TRBJ2-7, with 9 bases matching TRBD2. The source is a young man in good health. Some clones in this sample may be carry-over from other donors' samples. CDR3 loop: CASSSISGGDYEQYF. The CDR3 bases are TGCGCCAGCAGCTCTATTAGCGGGGGCGACTACGAGCAGTACTTC.